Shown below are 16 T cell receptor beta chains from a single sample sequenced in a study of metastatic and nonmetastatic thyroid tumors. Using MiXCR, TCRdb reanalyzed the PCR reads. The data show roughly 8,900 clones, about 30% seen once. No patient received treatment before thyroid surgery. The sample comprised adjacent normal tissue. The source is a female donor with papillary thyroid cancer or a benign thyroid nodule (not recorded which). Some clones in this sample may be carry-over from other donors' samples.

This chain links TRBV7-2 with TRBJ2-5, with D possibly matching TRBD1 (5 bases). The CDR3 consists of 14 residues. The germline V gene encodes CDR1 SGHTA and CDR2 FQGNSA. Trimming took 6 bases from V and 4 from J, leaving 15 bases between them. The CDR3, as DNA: TGTGCCAGCAGTTTTCAGGGCGTCGCAGAGACCCAGTACTTC. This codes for CASSFQGVAETQYF.

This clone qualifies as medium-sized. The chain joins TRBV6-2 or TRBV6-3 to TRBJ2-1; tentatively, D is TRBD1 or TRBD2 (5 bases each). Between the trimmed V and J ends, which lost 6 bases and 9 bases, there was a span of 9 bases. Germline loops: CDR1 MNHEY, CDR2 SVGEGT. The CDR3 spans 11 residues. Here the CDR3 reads CASSDGTEQFF. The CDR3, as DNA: TGTGCCAGCAGCGATGGGACTGAGCAGTTCTTC.

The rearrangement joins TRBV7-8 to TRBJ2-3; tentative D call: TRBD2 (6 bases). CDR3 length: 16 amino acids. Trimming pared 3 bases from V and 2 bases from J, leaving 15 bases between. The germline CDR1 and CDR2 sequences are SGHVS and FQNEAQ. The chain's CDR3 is CASSFRAGPNTDTQYF. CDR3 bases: TGTGCCAGCAGCTTTAGGGCGGGACCGAACACAGATACGCAGTATTTT.

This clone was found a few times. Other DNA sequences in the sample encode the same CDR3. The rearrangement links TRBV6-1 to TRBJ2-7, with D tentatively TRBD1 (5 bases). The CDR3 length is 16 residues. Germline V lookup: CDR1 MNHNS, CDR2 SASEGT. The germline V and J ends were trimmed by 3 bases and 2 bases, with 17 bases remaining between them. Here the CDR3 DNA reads TGTGCCAGCAGTGACCCCAAGGGTGGGGCCGCCTACGAGCAGTACTTC. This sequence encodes CASSDPKGGAAYEQYF.

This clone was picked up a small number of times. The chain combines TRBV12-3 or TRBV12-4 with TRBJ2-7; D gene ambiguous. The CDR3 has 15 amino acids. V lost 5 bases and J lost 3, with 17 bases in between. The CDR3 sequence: CASSPFNSHLYEQYF. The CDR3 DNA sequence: TGTGCCAGCAGTCCGTTCAACAGCCACCTCTACGAGCAGTACTTC.

CDR3 sequence (DNA): TGTGCCAGCAGCTACGACCAGGGGCCGGGGCAGCCCCAGCATTTT. This encodes CASSYDQGPGQPQHF. V gene TRBV7-8 combines with J gene TRBJ1-5; D might be TRBD1 (6 bases). V was shortened by 4 bases and J by 7 bases, with 17 bases between the two germline ends. CDR1 and CDR2 from the germline V gene are SGHVS and FQNEAQ. The CDR3 runs to 15 residues. Using reference TRBV7-8 and TRBJ1-5 for the parts outside the CDR3, the full variable domain is GAGVSQSPRYKVAKRGQDVALRCDPISGHVSLFWYQQALGQGPEFLTYFQNEAQLDKSGLPSDRFFAERPEGSVSTLKIQRTQQEDSAVYLCASSYDQGPGQPQHFGDGTRLSIL.

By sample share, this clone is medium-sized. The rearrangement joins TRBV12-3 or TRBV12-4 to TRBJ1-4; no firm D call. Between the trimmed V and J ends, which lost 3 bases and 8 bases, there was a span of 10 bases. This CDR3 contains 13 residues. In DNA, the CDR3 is TGTGCCAGCAGTTTGGGAGCTAGGGAAAAACTGTTTTTT. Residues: CASSLGAREKLFF.

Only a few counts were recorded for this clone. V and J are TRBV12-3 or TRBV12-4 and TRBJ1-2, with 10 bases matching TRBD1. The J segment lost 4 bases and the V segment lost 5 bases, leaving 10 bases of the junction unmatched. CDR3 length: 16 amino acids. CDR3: CASSDPGTGASYGYTF. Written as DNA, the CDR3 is TGTGCCAGCAGTGACCCCGGGACAGGGGCCTCCTATGGCTACACCTTC.

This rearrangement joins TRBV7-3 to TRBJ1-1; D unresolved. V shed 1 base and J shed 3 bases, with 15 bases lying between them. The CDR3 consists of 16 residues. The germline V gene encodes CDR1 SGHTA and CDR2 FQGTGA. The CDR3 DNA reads TGTGCCAGCAGCTTAATTGGGAAGCCGGGCCACACTGAAGCTTTCTTT. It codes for CASSLIGKPGHTEAFF.

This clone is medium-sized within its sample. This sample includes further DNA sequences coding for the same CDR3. The CDR3 DNA reads TGTGCCAGTAGTTATCTCCAGGGAAATTCACCCCTCCACTTT. Amino acid sequence: CASSYLQGNSPLHF. The chain couples TRBV19 to TRBJ1-6; D is perhaps TRBD1 (5 bases). CDR3 length equals 14 residues. V was shortened by 5 bases and J by 7 bases, with 12 bases between the two germline ends. Per the germline V gene, CDR1 is LNHDA and CDR2 is SQIVND (reference sequence).

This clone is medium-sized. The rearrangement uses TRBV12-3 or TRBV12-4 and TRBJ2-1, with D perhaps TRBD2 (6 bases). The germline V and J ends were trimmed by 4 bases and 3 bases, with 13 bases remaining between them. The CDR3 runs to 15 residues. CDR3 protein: CASSWGRGSYNEQFF. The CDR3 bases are TGTGCCAGCAGTTGGGGTCGGGGGAGCTACAATGAGCAGTTCTTC.

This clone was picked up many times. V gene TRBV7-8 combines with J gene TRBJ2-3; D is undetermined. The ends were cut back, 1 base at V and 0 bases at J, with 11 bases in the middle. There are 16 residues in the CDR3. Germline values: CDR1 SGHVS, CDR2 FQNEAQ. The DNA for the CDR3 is TGTGCCAGCAGCTTAGTAGGCGGTGCTAGCACAGATACGCAGTATTTT. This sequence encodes CASSLVGGASTDTQYF.

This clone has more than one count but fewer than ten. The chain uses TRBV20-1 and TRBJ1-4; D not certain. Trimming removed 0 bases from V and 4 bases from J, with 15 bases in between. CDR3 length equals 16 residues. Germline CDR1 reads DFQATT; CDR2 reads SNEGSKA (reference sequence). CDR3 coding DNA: TGCAGTGCTAGAGATCCCCGATACTCGAGTAATGAAAAACTGTTTTTT. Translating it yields CSARDPRYSSNEKLFF.

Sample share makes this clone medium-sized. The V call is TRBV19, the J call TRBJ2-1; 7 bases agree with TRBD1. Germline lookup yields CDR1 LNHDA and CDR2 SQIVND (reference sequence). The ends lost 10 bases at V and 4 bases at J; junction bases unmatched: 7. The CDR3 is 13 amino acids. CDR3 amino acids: CATTVGQYNEQFF. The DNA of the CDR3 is TGTGCCACTACTGTGGGACAGTACAATGAGCAGTTCTTC.

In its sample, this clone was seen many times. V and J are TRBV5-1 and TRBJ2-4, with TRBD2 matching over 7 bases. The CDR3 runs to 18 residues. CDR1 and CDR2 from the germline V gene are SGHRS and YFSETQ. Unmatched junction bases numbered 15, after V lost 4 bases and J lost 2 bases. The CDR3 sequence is CASSLEPGTMLTKNIQYF. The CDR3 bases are TGCGCCAGCAGCCTGGAACCCGGGACTATGCTGACCAAAAACATTCAGTACTTC.

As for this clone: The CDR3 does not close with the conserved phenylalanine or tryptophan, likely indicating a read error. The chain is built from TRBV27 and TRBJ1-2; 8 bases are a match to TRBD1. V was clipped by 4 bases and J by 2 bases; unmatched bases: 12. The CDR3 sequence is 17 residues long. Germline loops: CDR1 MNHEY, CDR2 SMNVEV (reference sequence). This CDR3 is CASSSTGQVATNYGYTV. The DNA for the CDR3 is TGTGCCAGCAGTTCGACGGGACAGGTGGCCACCAACTATGGCTACACCGTC.